The next 21 T cell receptor beta chains were all read from a single sample in a study of T cells in Graves' hyperthyroidism and ophthalmopathy. Amplification of TCR beta CDR3 regions was performed using RNA transcripts as template. First-round RT-PCR of the TCR CDR3 relied on the HTBI primer set. TCRdb called the multiplex PCR reads again in MiXCR, with one record for every CDR3 protein. The sample shows more than 650,000 distinct CDR3 sequences, 14% of them seen only once. Material: blood. Receptor source: a woman aged 18-29 years with Graves' hyperthyroidism.

This clonotype was seen at least ten times. The chain uses TRBV11-2 and TRBJ2-7; D is ambiguous. The length of the CDR3 is 16 residues. Germline CDR1 SGHAT, CDR2 FQNNGV. V lost 5 bases and J lost 7, with 24 bases in between. CDR3 sequence (DNA): TGTGCCAGCAGCGCCGTTCGTCGGAGCAGCCGGCGTGAGCAGTACTTC. Translation gives CASSAVRRSSRREQYF.

This clonotype showed up many times. The CDR3 DNA reads as TGTGCCAGCATTGGGGCTAATTCACCCCTCCACTTT. It translates to CASIGANSPLHF. The rearrangement uses TRBV2 and TRBJ1-6; maybe TRBD1 (5 bases). V was pared by 7 bases and J by 6 bases, with 7 bases between. Germline V gene sequence: CDR1 SNHLY, CDR2 FYNNEI. The CDR3 runs to 12 residues.

The chain carries TRBV4-1 and TRBJ2-5; 13 bases line up with TRBD2. CDR1 and CDR2 from the germline V gene are MGHRA and YSYEKL. The CDR3 consists of 16 residues. Trimming removed 3 bases from V and 1 base from J; junction bases left unmatched: 2. In nucleotides, the CDR3 is TGCGCCAGCAGCCACGGGACTAGCGGGACCCAAGAGACCCAGTACTTC. Protein sequence: CASSHGTSGTQETQYF.

This clonotype occurred many times. The V call is TRBV11-2, the J call TRBJ1-1; D unresolved. The CDR3 consists of 14 residues. V was pared by 5 bases and J by 4 bases, with 14 bases between. The germline V gene encodes CDR1 SGHAT and CDR2 FQNNGV. The CDR3 bases are TGTGCCAGCAGCCAACGTCACGGTCTCACTGAAGCTTTCTTT. It translates to CASSQRHGLTEAFF.

CDR3 DNA: TGTGCCAGCAGCTTTGGGGTAGGGGAACCGAAAGAGCAGTACTTC. Encoded protein: CASSFGVGEPKEQYF. V usage is TRBV7-9 and J usage is TRBJ2-7; weak D call: TRBD1 (5 bases). CDR3 length: 15 residues. The germline V and J ends were trimmed by 3 bases and 7 bases, with 19 bases remaining between them. CDR1 and CDR2 from the germline V gene are SEHNR and FQNEAQ (reference sequence). Variable domain in full (rest from reference TRBV7-9 and TRBJ2-7): DTGVSQNPRHKITKRGQNVTFRCDPISEHNRLYWYRQTLGQGPEFLTYFQNEAQLEKSRLLSDRFSAERPKGSFSTLEIQRTEQGDSAMYLCASSFGVGEPKEQYFGPGTRLTVT.

The sample holds a few counts of this clonotype. The chain joins TRBV27 to TRBJ1-4; weak D call: TRBD1 (6 bases). Germline-derived CDR1 and CDR2 are MNHEY and SMNVEV (reference sequence). Between the trimmed V and J ends, which lost 4 bases and 6 bases, there was a span of 9 bases. The CDR3 has 13 residues. CDR3 in amino acids: CASSWGADEKLFF. CDR3 in DNA: TGTGCCAGCAGTTGGGGGGCGGATGAAAAACTGTTTTTT.

The chain combines TRBV2 with TRBJ2-1; D is possibly TRBD2 (6 bases). The germline CDR1 and CDR2 sequences are SNHLY and FYNNEI. Between the trimmed V and J ends, which lost 4 bases and 2 bases, there was a span of 15 bases. The CDR3 contains 16 residues. CDR3 nucleotides: TGTGCCAGCAGTGTCTCCCTTAGCGGAGCCTACAATGAGCAGTTCTTC. This encodes CASSVSLSGAYNEQFF. The variable domain in full, with the rest retrieved from reference TRBV2 and TRBJ2-1, is EPEVTQTPSHQVTQMGQEVILRCVPISNHLYFYWYRQILGQKVEFLVSFYNNEISEKSEIFDDQFSVERPDGSNFTLKIRSTKLEDSAMYFCASSVSLSGAYNEQFFGPGTRLTVL.

V is TRBV5-4 and J is TRBJ2-1, with D possibly being TRBD1 or TRBD2 (7 bases each). V was cut by 2 bases and J by 8 bases, with 20 bases left in between. Germline-derived CDR1 and CDR2 are SGHNT and YYREEE (reference sequence). This CDR3 spans 16 amino acids. CDR3 amino acids: CASSFPGGQPEDEQFF. The CDR3 nucleotides are TGTGCCAGCAGCTTCCCGGGGGGACAGCCCGAGGATGAGCAGTTCTTC. Complete variable domain (other parts from reference TRBV5-4 and TRBJ2-1): ETGVTQSPTHLIKTRGQQVTLRCSSQSGHNTVSWYQQALGQGPQFIFQYYREEENGRGNFPPRFSGLQFPNYSSELNVNALELDDSALYLCASSFPGGQPEDEQFFGPGTRLTVL.

This clonotype was recorded at least ten times. This chain links TRBV28 with TRBJ2-7; 8 bases are shared with TRBD1. The junction had 9 bases not matched to a gene; V was cut back by 3 bases and J by 2 bases. The CDR3 totals 16 residues. The germline gives CDR1 MDHEN, CDR2 SYDVKM. DNA of the CDR3: TGTGCCAGCAGTTTCGGAGAGGACAGGGTAGCCTACGAGCAGTACTTC. Encoded protein: CASSFGEDRVAYEQYF.

This clonotype was seen only once. This sequence joins TRBV11-2 and TRBJ2-7; D ambiguous. The CDR3 runs to 14 residues. Trimming removed 5 bases from V and 2 bases from J, with 13 bases in between. CDR1 is SGHAT, CDR2 FQNNGV, per germline. This chain's CDR3 is CASSPLPAAYEQYF. DNA for the CDR3: TGTGCCAGCAGCCCCCTACCGGCGGCCTACGAGCAGTACTTC. Based on the CDR3 plus reference TRBV11-2 and TRBJ2-7, the full variable domain is EAGVAQSPRYKIIEKRQSVAFWCNPISGHATLYWYQQILGQGPKLLIQFQNNGVVDDSQLPKDRFSAERLKGVDSTLKIQPAKLEDSAVYLCASSPLPAAYEQYFGPGTRLTVT.

In regard to this clonotype: Mismatch with germline at one junction end may stem from a read error. J is TRBJ1-2 and V is TRBV27; 8 nucleotides align to TRBD1. Per germline, CDR1 MNHEY and CDR2 SMNVEV (reference sequence). This CDR3 region has 15 residues. CDR3 loop: CASSIQGGQWYGHTF. The CDR3 DNA reads as TGTGCCAGCAGTATACAGGGGGGCCAGTGGTATGGCCACACCTTC.

This clonotype showed up many times. The rearrangement links TRBV28 to TRBJ2-7; 8 bases line up with TRBD2. There are 16 residues in the CDR3. Trimming took 6 bases from V and 3 from J; bases not matched to a gene: 13. Germline V lookup: CDR1 MDHEN, CDR2 SYDVKM. CDR3 in amino acids: CASSPGGLAGVYEQYF. CDR3 DNA: TGTGCCAGCAGCCCCGGGGGGCTAGCGGGCGTCTACGAGCAGTACTTC.

This chain joins TRBV19 and TRBJ2-6, with unresolved D. Trimming took off 1 base at V and 1 base at J, with 2 bases between the two ends. Looked up from germline, CDR1 is LNHDA and CDR2 is SQIVND (reference sequence). The CDR3 extends over 14 amino acids. CDR3 in amino acids: CASSIGSGANVLTF. CDR3 coding DNA: TGTGCCAGTAGTATAGGGTCTGGGGCCAACGTCCTGACTTTC.

The rearrangement uses TRBV20-1 and TRBJ2-2, with 13 bases fitting TRBD2. Trimming removed 0 bases from V and 8 bases from J; junction bases left unmatched: 9. Germline V lookup: CDR1 DFQATT, CDR2 SNEGSKA (reference sequence). The CDR3 has 17 amino acids. CDR3 in amino acids: CSARDFTSGRASGELFF. As DNA, the CDR3 is TGCAGTGCTAGAGACTTTACTAGCGGGAGGGCTTCGGGGGAGCTGTTTTTT.

This clonotype was seen repeatedly, ten times or more. The chain uses TRBV13 and TRBJ2-3; 11 positions agree with TRBD2. Germline values: CDR1 PRHDT, CDR2 FYEKMQ (reference sequence). The CDR3 contains 15 residues. V dropped 5 bases and J dropped 3; count of bases not matched to a gene: 4. CDR3 sequence reads: CASSIRLAGTDTQYF. As DNA, the CDR3 is TGTGCCAGCAGCATCCGACTAGCGGGAACAGATACGCAGTATTTT. Drawing the rest from reference TRBV13 and TRBJ2-3, the complete variable domain is AAGVIQSPRHLIKEKRETATLKCYPIPRHDTVYWYQQGPGQDPQFLISFYEKMQSDKGSIPDRFSAQQFSDYHSELNMSSLELGDSALYFCASSIRLAGTDTQYFGPGTRLTVL.

This clonotype came up many times. The chain couples TRBV5-6 to TRBJ2-7, with TRBD1 identical over 7 bases. Germline V gene data show CDR1 as SGHDT and CDR2 as YYEEEE. The CDR3 extends over 13 amino acids. V was clipped by 3 bases and J by 0 bases; unmatched bases: 0. The CDR3: CASSWDSSYEQYF. The DNA for the CDR3 is TGTGCCAGCAGCTGGGACAGCTCCTACGAGCAGTACTTC.

In this sample, this clonotype turned up many times. V and J are TRBV28 and TRBJ2-1; a possible D gene is TRBD1 (5 bases). Trimming took off 6 bases at V and 4 bases at J, with 10 bases between the two ends. This CDR3 comprises 13 residues. The germline V gene has CDR1 MDHEN and CDR2 SYDVKM. Written as DNA, the CDR3 is TGTGCCAGCAGCCGACCAGGGTACAATGAGCAGTTCTTC. It specifies CASSRPGYNEQFF. Combining the CDR3 with reference TRBV28 and TRBJ2-1 gives the whole variable domain DVKVTQSSRYLVKRTGEKVFLECVQDMDHENMFWYRQDPGLGLRLIYFSYDVKMKEKGDIPEGYSVSREKKERFSLILESASTNQTSMYLCASSRPGYNEQFFGPGTRLTVL.

This clonotype was detected a few times. The CDR3 loop is CASSSGTRDYNEQFF. The CDR3 DNA reads TGTGCCAGCAGTTCCGGGACAAGGGATTACAATGAGCAGTTCTTC. V gene TRBV12-3 or TRBV12-4 combines with J gene TRBJ2-1; D is possibly TRBD1 (6 bases). The CDR3 has 15 residues. Trimming removed 4 bases from V and 4 bases from J, with 14 bases in between.

This clonotype was seen at least ten times. The rearrangement links TRBV30 to TRBJ1-1; D is perhaps TRBD1 (5 bases). V lost 0 bases to trimming and J lost 4 bases, with 12 bases between them. Germline lookup yields CDR1 GTSNPN and CDR2 SVGIG (reference sequence). The CDR3 length is 14 residues. For the CDR3, the DNA is TGTGCCTGGAGTGTACGGGGGTTTAGCACTGAAGCTTTCTTT. Residues: CAWSVRGFSTEAFF.

The sample holds a few counts of this clonotype. The germline gene is not matched at one end of the junction; a read error may be the cause. This chain uses TRBV6-4 with TRBJ2-1; a weak D match, TRBD2 (5 bases). Germline assignment: CDR1 MRHNA and CDR2 SNTAGT. CDR3 length: 16 residues. The CDR3 nucleotides are TGTGCCAGCAGTGACTCGGCGGCTAGCTCCTACAATGAGCAGTCCTTC. This codes for CASSDSAASSYNEQSF.

This clonotype came up many times. The rearrangement uses TRBV12-3 or TRBV12-4 and TRBJ1-5, with D tentatively TRBD1 (5 bases). The CDR3 runs to 15 residues. Trimming took 6 bases from V and 0 from J, leaving 12 bases between them. The CDR3 sequence: CASRYGTVSNQPQHF. CDR3 bases: TGTGCCAGCAGGTACGGGACGGTTAGCAATCAGCCCCAGCATTTT.